This T cell receptor (beta chain) is drawn from a study of immune evolution from preneoplasia to lung adenocarcinoma. Profiling relied on immunoSEQ multiplex PCR, and the TCRdb table lists in-frame clones only, not all of them. Among 12,000 or so clones listed, 70% to 90% were seen once. Two lung cancer pathologists independently confirmed each histologic diagnosis. From germline, CDR1 is SGHNT and CDR2 YYREEE (reference sequence). V lost 3 bases to trimming and J lost 6 bases; unmatched junction nucleotides: 8. The CDR3 runs 14 residues. The sample comprised FFPE tissue from an adenomatous hyperplasia lung lesion. Subset of the sample: atypical adenomatous hyperplasia (AAH), lung preneoplasia. This clonotype was obtained from a person aged 50-75 years with lung adenocarcinoma. V is TRBV5-4 and J is TRBJ1-1; 7 bases are shared with TRBD1. In nucleotides, the CDR3 is TGTGCCAGCAGCTCGTCTGACAGGGCCCCTGAAGCTTTCTTT. It specifies CASSSSDRAPEAFF.